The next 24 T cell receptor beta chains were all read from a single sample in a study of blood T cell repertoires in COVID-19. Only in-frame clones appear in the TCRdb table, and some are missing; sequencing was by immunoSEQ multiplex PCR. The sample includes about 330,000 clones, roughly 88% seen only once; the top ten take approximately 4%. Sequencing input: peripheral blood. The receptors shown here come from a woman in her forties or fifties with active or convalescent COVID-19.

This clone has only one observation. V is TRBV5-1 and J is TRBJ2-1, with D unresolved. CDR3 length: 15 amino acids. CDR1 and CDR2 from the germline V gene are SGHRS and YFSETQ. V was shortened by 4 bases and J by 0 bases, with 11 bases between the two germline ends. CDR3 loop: CASSRGESSYNEQFF. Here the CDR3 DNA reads TGCGCCAGCAGCCGAGGAGAAAGCTCCTACAATGAGCAGTTCTTC. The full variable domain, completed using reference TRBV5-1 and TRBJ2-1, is KAGVTQTPRYLIKTRGQQVTLSCSPISGHRSVSWYQQTPGQGLQFLFEYFSETQRNKGNFPGRFSGRQFSNSRSEMNVSTLELGDSALYLCASSRGESSYNEQFFGPGTRLTVL.

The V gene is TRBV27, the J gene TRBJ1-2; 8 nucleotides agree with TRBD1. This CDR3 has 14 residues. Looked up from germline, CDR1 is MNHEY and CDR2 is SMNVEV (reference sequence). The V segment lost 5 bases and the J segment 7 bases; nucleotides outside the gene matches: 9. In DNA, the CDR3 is TGTGCCAGCAGTACTCTACAGGGGGGAGGTGGCTACACCTTC. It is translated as CASSTLQGGGGYTF.

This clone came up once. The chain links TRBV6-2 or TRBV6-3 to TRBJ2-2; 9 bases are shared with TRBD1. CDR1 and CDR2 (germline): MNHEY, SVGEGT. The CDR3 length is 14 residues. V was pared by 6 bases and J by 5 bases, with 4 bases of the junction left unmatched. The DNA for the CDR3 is TGTGCCAGCAGCCGGGACAGGGTAACCGGGGAGCTGTTTTTT. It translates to CASSRDRVTGELFF.

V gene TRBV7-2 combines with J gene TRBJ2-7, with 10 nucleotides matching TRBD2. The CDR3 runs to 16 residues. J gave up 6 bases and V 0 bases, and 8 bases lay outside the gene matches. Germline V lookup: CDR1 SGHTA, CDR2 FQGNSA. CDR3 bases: TGTGCCAGCAGCTTAGCGTTGGCTAGCGGGAGAGGCGAGCAGTACTTC. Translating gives CASSLALASGRGEQYF.

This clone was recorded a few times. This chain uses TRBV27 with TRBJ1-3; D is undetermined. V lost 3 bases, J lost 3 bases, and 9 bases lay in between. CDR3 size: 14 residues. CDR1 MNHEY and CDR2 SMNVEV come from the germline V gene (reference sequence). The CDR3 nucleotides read TGTGCCAGCAGTTTGAGGGCTTATGGAAACACCATATATTTT. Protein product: CASSLRAYGNTIYF.

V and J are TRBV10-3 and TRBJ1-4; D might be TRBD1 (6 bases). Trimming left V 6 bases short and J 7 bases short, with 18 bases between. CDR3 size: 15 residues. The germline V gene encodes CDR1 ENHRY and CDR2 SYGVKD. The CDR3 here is CAISVSGTLGEKLFF. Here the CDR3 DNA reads TGTGCCATCAGCGTTTCCGGGACACTCGGTGAAAAACTGTTTTTT.

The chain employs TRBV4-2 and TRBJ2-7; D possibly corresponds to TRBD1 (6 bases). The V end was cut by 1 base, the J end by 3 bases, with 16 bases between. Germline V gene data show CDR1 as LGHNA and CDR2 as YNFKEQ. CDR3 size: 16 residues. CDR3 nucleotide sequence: TGTGCCAGCAGCCAAGCCCAGGGGCCCCAGGGCTACGAGCAGTACTTC. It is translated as CASSQAQGPQGYEQYF.

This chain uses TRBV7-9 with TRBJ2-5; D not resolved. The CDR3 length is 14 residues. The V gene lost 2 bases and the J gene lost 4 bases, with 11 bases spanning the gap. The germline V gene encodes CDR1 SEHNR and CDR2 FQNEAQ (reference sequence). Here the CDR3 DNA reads TGTGCCAGCAGCTTAAGCCCAACGCGAGAGACCCAGTACTTC. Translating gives CASSLSPTRETQYF. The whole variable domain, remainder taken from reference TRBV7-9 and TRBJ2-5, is DTGVSQNPRHKITKRGQNVTFRCDPISEHNRLYWYRQTLGQGPEFLTYFQNEAQLEKSRLLSDRFSAERPKGSFSTLEIQRTEQGDSAMYLCASSLSPTRETQYFGPGTRLLVL.

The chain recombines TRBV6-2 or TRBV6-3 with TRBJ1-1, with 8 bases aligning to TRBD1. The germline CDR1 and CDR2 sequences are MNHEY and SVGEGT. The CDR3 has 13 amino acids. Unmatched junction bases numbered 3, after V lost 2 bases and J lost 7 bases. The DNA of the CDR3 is TGTGCCAGCAGTTACCTAGGACAGGGTGAAGCTTTCTTT. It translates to CASSYLGQGEAFF.

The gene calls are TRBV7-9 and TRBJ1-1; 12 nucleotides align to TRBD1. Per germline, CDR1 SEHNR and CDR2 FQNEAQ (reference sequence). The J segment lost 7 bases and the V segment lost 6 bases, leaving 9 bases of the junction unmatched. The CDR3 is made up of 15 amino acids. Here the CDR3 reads CASSSHRDRGREAFF. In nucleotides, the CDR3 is TGTGCCAGCAGTTCCCACCGGGACAGGGGGCGTGAAGCTTTCTTT.

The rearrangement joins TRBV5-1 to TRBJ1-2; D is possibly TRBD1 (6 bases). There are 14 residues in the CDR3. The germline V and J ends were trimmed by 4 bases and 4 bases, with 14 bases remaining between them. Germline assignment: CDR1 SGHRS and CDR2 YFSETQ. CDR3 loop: CASSPTDRLYGYTF. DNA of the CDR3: TGCGCCAGCAGCCCAACGGACAGACTCTATGGCTACACCTTC.

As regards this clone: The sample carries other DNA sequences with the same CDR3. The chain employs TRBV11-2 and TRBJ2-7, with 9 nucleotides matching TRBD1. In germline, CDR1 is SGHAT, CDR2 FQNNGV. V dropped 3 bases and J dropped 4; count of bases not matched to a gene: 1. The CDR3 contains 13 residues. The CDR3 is CASSLGTGYEQYF. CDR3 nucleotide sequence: TGTGCCAGCAGCTTGGGGACAGGGTACGAGCAGTACTTC.

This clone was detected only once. The CDR3 sequence is CASSRGQGVYEQYF. The CDR3 DNA follows: TGTGCCAGCTCACGCGGACAGGGGGTATACGAGCAGTACTTC. The chain carries TRBV18 and TRBJ2-7; 10 bases fit TRBD1. The length of the CDR3 is 14 residues. Trimming cost V 4 bases and J 4 bases; bases outside gene matches: 4. Germline loops: CDR1 KGHSH, CDR2 LQKENI.

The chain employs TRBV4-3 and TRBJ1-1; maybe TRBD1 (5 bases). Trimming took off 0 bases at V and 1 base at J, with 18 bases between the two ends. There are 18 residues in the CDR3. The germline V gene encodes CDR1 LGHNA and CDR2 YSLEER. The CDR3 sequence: CASSQDRVGQLQNTEAFF. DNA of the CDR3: TGCGCCAGCAGCCAAGACAGGGTCGGGCAGCTCCAGAACACTGAAGCTTTCTTT.

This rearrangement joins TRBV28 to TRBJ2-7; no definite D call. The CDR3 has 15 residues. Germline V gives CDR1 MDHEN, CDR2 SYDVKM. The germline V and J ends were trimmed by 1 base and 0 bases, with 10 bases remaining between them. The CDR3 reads CASSLYRGGSYEQYF. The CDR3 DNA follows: TGTGCCAGCAGTTTATATCGTGGCGGCTCCTACGAGCAGTACTTC.

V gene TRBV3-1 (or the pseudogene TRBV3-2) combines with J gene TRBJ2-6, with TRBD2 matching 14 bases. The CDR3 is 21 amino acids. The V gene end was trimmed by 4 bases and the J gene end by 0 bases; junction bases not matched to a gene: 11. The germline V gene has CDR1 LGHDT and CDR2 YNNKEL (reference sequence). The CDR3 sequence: CASSLRLAGGPGYSGANVLTF. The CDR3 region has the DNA TGTGCCAGCAGCCTAAGACTAGCGGGAGGGCCCGGGTACTCTGGGGCCAACGTCCTGACTTTC.

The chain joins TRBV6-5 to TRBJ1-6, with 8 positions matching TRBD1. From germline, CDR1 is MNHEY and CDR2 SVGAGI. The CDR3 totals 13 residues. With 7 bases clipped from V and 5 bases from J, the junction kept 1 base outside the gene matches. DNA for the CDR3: TGTGCCAGCAAGGGACAGGATAATTCACCCCTCCACTTT. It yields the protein CASKGQDNSPLHF.

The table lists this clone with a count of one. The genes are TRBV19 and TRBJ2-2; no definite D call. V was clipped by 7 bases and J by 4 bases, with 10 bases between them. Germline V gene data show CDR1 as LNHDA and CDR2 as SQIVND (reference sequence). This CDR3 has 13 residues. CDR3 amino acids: CASTAAVTGELFF. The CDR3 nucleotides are TGTGCCAGTACGGCGGCGGTCACCGGGGAGCTGTTTTTT. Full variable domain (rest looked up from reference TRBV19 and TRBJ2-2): DGGITQSPKYLFRKEGQNVTLSCEQNLNHDAMYWYRQDPGQGLRLIYYSQIVNDFQKGDIAEGYSVSREKKESFPLTVTSAQKNPTAFYLCASTAAVTGELFFGEGSRLTVL.

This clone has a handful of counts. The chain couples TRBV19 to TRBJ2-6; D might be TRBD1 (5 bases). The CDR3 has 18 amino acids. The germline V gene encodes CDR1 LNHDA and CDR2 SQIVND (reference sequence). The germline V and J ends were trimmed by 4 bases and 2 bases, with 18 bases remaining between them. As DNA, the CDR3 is TGTGCCAGTAGTACCCTTGGCAGGGCAGGCGCTGGGGCCAACGTCCTGACTTTC. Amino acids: CASSTLGRAGAGANVLTF.

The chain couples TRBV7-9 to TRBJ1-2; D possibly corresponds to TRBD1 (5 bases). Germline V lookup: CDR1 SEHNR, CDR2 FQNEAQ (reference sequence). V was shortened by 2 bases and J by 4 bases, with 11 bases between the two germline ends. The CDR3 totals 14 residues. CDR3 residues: CASSLTTGTYGYTF. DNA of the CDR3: TGTGCCAGCAGCTTAACCACAGGCACCTATGGCTACACCTTC. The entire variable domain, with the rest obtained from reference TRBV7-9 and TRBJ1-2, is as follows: DTGVSQNPRHKITKRGQNVTFRCDPISEHNRLYWYRQTLGQGPEFLTYFQNEAQLEKSRLLSDRFSAERPKGSFSTLEIQRTEQGDSAMYLCASSLTTGTYGYTFGSGTRLTVV.

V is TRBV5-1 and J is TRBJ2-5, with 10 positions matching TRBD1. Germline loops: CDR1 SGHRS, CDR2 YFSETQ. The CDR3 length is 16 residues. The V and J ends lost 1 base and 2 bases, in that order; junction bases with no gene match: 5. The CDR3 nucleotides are TGCGCCAGCAGCTTGATTGGACAGGGGGGTCAAGAGACCCAGTACTTC. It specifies CASSLIGQGGQETQYF.

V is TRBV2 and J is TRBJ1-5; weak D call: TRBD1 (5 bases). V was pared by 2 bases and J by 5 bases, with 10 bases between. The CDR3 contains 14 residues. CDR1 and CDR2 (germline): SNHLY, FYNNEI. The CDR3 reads CASSELTGDQPQHF. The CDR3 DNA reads TGTGCCAGCAGTGAACTCACAGGTGATCAGCCCCAGCATTTT. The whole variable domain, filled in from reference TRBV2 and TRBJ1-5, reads EPEVTQTPSHQVTQMGQEVILRCVPISNHLYFYWYRQILGQKVEFLVSFYNNEISEKSEIFDDQFSVERPDGSNFTLKIRSTKLEDSAMYFCASSELTGDQPQHFGDGTRLSIL.

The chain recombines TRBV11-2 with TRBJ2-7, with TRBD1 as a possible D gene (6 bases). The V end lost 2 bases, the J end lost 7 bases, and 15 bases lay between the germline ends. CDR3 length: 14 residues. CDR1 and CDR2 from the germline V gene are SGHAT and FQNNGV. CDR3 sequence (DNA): TGTGCCAGCAGCTTAACTGAGGGGGTGCGAGAGCAGTACTTC. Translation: CASSLTEGVREQYF.

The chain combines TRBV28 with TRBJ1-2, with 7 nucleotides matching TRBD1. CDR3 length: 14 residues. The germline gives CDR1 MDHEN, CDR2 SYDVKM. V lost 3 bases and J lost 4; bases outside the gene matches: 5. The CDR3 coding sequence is TGTGCCAGCAGTTTGGAGGGGGCAGGCTATGGCTACACCTTC. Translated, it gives CASSLEGAGYGYTF.